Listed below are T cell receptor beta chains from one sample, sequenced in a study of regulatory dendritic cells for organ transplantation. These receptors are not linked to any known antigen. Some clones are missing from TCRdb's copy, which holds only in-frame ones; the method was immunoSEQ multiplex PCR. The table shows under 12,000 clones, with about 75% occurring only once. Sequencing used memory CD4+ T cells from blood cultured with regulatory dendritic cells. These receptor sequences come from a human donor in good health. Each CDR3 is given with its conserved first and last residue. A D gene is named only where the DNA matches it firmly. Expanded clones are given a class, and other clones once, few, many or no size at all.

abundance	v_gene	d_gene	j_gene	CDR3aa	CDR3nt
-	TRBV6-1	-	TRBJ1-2	CASREGFEGYTF	TGTGCCAGTCGGGAGGGGTTTGAAGGCTACACCTTC
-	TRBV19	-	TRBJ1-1	CASSIDRASNTEAFF	TGTGCCAGTAGTATAGACAGGGCATCGAACACTGAAGCTTTCTTT
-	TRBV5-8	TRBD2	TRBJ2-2	CASSFPTSGRNTGELFF	TGTGCCAGCAGCTTCCCTACTAGCGGGAGGAACACCGGGGAGCTGTTTTTT
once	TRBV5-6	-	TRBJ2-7	CASSSSDEQYF	TGTGCCAGCAGCTCGAGCGACGAGCAGTACTTC
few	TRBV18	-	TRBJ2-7	CASSPQQSYEQYF	TGTGCCAGCTCACCACAACAGTCCTACGAGCAGTACTTC
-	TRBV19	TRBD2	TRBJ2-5	CASSTNGGGGETQYF	TGTGCCAGTAGTACCAACGGGGGGGGCGGAGAGACCCAGTACTTC
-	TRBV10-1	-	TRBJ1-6	CASSESRGTYNSPLHF	TGCGCCAGCAGTGAGTCTAGGGGAACCTATAATTCACCCCTCCACTTT
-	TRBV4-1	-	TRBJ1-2	CASSTGTGGSYTF	TGCGCCAGCAGCACCGGGACCGGGGGGAGCTACACCTTC
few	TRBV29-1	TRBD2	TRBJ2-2	CSVQPGTTNTGELFF	TGCAGCGTCCAGCCCGGGACTACGAACACCGGGGAGCTGTTTTTT
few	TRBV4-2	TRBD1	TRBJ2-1	CASSPRDRGHNEQFF	TGTGCCAGCAGCCCCCGGGACAGGGGACACAATGAGCAGTTCTTC
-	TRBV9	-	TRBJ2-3	CASSSRGLDGIDTQYF	TGTGCCAGCAGCTCGAGGGGACTGGACGGGATAGATACGCAGTATTTT
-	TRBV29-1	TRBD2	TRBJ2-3	CSVRLAGGTDTQYF	TGCAGCGTACGTTTAGCGGGGGGCACAGATACGCAGTATTTT
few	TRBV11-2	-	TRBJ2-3	CASSLDLRLHTQYF	TGTGCCAGCAGCTTAGATTTGAGGCTACATACGCAGTATTTT
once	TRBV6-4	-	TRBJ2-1	CASSEIGGSYNEQFF	TGTGCCAGCAGTGAAATAGGGGGCTCCTACAATGAGCAGTTCTTC
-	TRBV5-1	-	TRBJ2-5	CASSLTTGYRETQYF	TGCGCCAGCAGCTTGACAACAGGGTATCGGGAGACCCAGTACTTC
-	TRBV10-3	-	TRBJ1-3	CAIRSSSGNTIYF	TGTGCCATAAGGAGTAGCTCTGGAAACACCATATATTTT
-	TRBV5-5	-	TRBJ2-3	CASSSGTDTQYF	TGTGCCAGCAGCTCGGGCACAGATACGCAGTATTTT
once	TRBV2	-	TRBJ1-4	CASSDPVLGSEKLFF	TGTGCCAGCAGTGATCCCGTCCTTGGGAGCGAAAAACTGTTTTTT
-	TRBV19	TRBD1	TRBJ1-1	CASSRTGGNTEAFF	TGTGCCAGTAGTAGGACAGGGGGGAACACTGAAGCTTTCTTT
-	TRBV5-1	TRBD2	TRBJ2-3	CASSLDGGGATDTQYF	TGCGCCAGCAGCTTAGACGGCGGGGGGGCAACAGATACGCAGTATTTT
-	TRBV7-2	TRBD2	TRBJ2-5	CASSLGASASGGRAQYF	TGTGCCAGCAGCTTAGGGGCCAGCGCTAGCGGGGGCCGGGCCCAGTACTTC
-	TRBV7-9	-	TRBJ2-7	CASSFDFPSSYEQYF	TGTGCCAGCAGCTTCGACTTCCCCTCCTCCTACGAGCAGTACTTC
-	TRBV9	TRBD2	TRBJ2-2	CASSVGTSGEGGELFF	TGTGCCAGCAGCGTAGGAACTAGCGGGGAAGGCGGGGAGCTGTTTTTT
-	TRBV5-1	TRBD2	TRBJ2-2	CASRRPGLASAGELFF	TGCGCCAGCAGGCGACCGGGACTAGCTAGCGCCGGGGAGCTGTTTTTT
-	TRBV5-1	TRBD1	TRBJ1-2	CASSPRQGPNYGYTF	TGCGCCAGCAGCCCTAGACAGGGACCCAACTATGGCTACACCTTC
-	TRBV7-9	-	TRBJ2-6	CASHGTGIVTGANVLTF	TGTGCCAGCCATGGCACAGGGATCGTCACTGGGGCCAACGTCCTGACTTTC
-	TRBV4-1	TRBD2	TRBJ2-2	CASSHAPGTSGGRNTGELFF	TGCGCCAGCAGCCACGCTCCAGGGACTAGCGGGGGACGGAATACCGGGGAGCTGTTTTTT
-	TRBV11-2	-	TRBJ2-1	CASSLGAGWYNEQFF	TGTGCCAGCAGCTTGGGGGCAGGGTGGTACAATGAGCAGTTCTTC
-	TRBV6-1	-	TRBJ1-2	CASSEVRATRGYTF	TGTGCCAGCAGTGAAGTAAGGGCCACTAGGGGCTACACCTTC
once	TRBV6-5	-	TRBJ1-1	CASSRQNTEAFF	TGTGCCAGCAGCCGACAGAACACTGAAGCTTTCTTT
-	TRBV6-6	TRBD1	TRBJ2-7	CATAGTGNGEQYF	TGTGCCACGGCGGGGACAGGGAACGGCGAGCAGTACTTC
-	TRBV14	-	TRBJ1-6	CASSQGQNSPLHF	TGTGCCAGCAGCCAAGGACAGAATTCACCCCTCCACTTT
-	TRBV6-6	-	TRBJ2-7	CASNFAGPLYEQYF	TGTGCCAGCAACTTTGCGGGACCGCTCTACGAGCAGTACTTC
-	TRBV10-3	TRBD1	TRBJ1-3	CAISDGDSAGNTIYF	TGTGCCATCAGTGATGGGGACAGCGCCGGAAACACCATATATTTT
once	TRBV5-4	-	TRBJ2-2	CASSRGGGLNTGELFF	TGTGCCAGCAGCCGGGGCGGGGGCTTGAACACCGGGGAGCTGTTTTTT
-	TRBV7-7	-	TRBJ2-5	CASSLSGTYQETQYF	TGTGCCAGCAGCCTTAGCGGAACGTACCAAGAGACCCAGTACTTC
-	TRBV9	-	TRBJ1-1	CASSVGAGSMDTEAFF	TGTGCCAGCAGCGTAGGGGCAGGGTCCATGGACACTGAAGCTTTCTTT
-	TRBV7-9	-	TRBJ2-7	CASSSISGEQYF	TGTGCCAGCAGCTCCATCTCAGGGGAGCAGTACTTC
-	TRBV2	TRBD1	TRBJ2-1	CASSPGQGYNEQFF	TGTGCCAGCAGTCCTGGACAGGGTTACAATGAGCAGTTCTTC
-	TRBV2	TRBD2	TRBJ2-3	CASRSLAGIRTDTQYF	TGTGCCAGCAGATCCTTAGCGGGGATTCGCACAGATACGCAGTATTTT